The following is a T cell receptor beta chain sequence with its context. Antigen: not known. The sample belongs to a study of response to subunit inactivated influenza vaccine. One entry per CDR3 protein results from TCRdb running MiXCR on the RT-PCR reads. The table records about 780,000 distinct CDR3 sequences, approximately 18% of them present only once. The germline CDR1 and CDR2 sequences are SGHTA and FQGTGA. V was clipped by 5 bases and J by 2 bases, with 15 bases between them. The CDR3 runs to 15 residues. Findings of the study overall: The study's authors posited that every seasonal influenza vaccination enlists few new T cells.

The clonotype originates from a man aged 45-65 years who received an inactivated influenza vaccine. The chain recombines TRBV7-3 with TRBJ2-5, with D possibly matching TRBD2 (5 bases). This sample comprised PBMCs from blood, obtained 5 days after vaccination. The CDR3 DNA reads TGTGCCAGCAGCCCCTTTCGACGGGATCAAGAGACCCAGTACTTC. It translates to CASSPFRRDQETQYF.